Described below is a single T cell receptor (beta chain) sequence and its context. As yet, its antigen is unknown. This entry belongs to a study of shared clonotypes between healthy human individuals. Study context: For every donor, three CD4 naive, three CD4 memory, two CD8 naive and one CD8 memory plates were used.

V was trimmed by 6 bases and J by 2 bases, leaving 11 bases between them. CDR1 MNHEY and CDR2 SMNVEV come from the germline V gene (reference sequence). The CDR3 extends over 14 amino acids. Sequenced by immunoSEQ multiplex PCR; TCRdb stores in-frame clones only, minus some. The sample includes about 1.5 million clones, nearly 99% seen only once; the top ten take about 0.45%. Study results and limitations: Sorted-subset sequencing was shown by rarefaction to be incomplete despite large depth. Against clonotypes common to all four donors, non-shared ones had lower generation probabilities.

The sequence was collected from a young man in good health. The specimen sequenced was naive CD4+ T cells sorted from blood. This sample's subset: CD45RA+ positively selected. The chain employs TRBV27 and TRBJ2-1; no clear D. In DNA, the CDR3 is TGTGCCAGCAGGTGGGGTCTCACCTACAATGAGCAGTTCTTC. Translation gives CASRWGLTYNEQFF.